This TCR beta chain was identified during a study of blood T cell repertoires in COVID-19 (dated by TCRdb to between 2020 and 2021). About the investigation overall: The collaborator samples originated in the United States, Italy and Spain and spanned the acute and convalescent phases of COVID-19. Subjects who had been exposed to COVID-19, were actively infected with it, or had recovered from it provided the deeply sampled blood TCRbeta repertoires that made up the dataset. The prospective study material was composed of cDNA or gDNA derived from T cells, B-cell-depleted T cells, or PBMCs. The repertoires were released in a freely available public database intended as a resource for research on the immune response to SARS-CoV-2. The samples were drawn from the first 160 participants of the ongoing ImmuneRACE study and from 1,200 or so subjects provided by 6 global collaborators. The sample metadata nearly always contained a de-identified subject ID, COVID-19 status, age in years and sex. Where available, HLA class I and class II types were taken from metadata supplied by the sample provider and were not determined by assay-based typing.

Regarding this clone: Its antigen is unknown. Base qualities are not recorded, but no much larger clone differs from it by a single base.

Reading from cysteine to phenylalanine, the CDR3 counts 13 amino acids. Left in the record is the CDR3 DNA by itself, 39 bases read in frame from the first base. CDR1 is given as LNHDA and CDR2 as SQIVND, both from the germline V gene (reference sequence). The V end loses 5 bases and the J end loses 1 base, and a stretch of 8 bases separates them. TCRbeta CDR3 regions were amplified from genomic DNA using the immunoSEQ Assay, a bias-controlled multiplex PCR. The authors processed their data as follows. Nucleated cell counts per sample were estimated from amplification of reference gene primers within the assay. Sequence reads were collapsed and filtered to measure the absolute abundance of every unique TCRbeta CDR3 rearrangement. Productive Simpson clonality was computed per sample as the square root of Simpson's diversity index over productive rearrangements. TCRdb took over this immuneACCESS table, retaining in-frame rearrangements with V and J assigned. Such tables are incomplete; in checked studies, under half of the missing clones stem from an unresolved V gene, and the remainder is unexplained. From that table come the V and J calls and clone size; the DNA was used to work out D and trimming. In all, the sample holds 250,000 or so clones, and 86% of those were seen once. Roughly 1.9% of the sample comes from the top ten.

Collaborating institutions collected whole blood in K2EDTA tubes following their own protocols. For TCRbeta analysis, collaborators shipped samples in one of three forms: frozen whole blood, isolated PBMCs, or DNA extracted from either of those sample types. What the research found in general, with its limitations: Clinical and demographic metadata were provided uncurated, with the amount varying by source and participant.

The chain links TRBV19 with TRBJ1-1, with TRBD1 as a weak D call on 6 bases. This clonotype was obtained from a man aged 25 to 40 with active or convalescent COVID-19. Sequencing was done on a sample of peripheral blood. The CDR3 reads as follows: CASSGQRNTEAFF. The DNA sequence follows: TGTGCCAGTAGTGGACAGAGGAACACTGAAGCTTTCTTT.